Listed here are 14 T cell receptor beta chains from one sample, sequenced in a study of blood T cell repertoires in COVID-19. The repertoire was sequenced with immunoSEQ multiplex PCR; TCRdb's copy has only in-frame clones and lacks some. The sample comprises under 90,000 clones, about 83% of which are singletons, and approximately 5.1% rests with the top ten. The sequencing input was peripheral blood. The receptor set was obtained from a man aged 55-75 years with acute or convalescent COVID-19.

This clone has a handful of counts. This rearrangement joins TRBV5-4 to TRBJ2-7, with 8 bases aligning to TRBD1. The V gene's germline CDR1 is SGHNT and CDR2 YYREEE (reference sequence). CDR3 length: 13 amino acids. After removal of 3 bases from V and 7 bases from J, the junction contained 6 bases not matched to a gene. The CDR3 protein is CASSSGQGWEQYF. CDR3 DNA sequence: TGTGCCAGCAGCTCCGGACAGGGATGGGAGCAGTACTTC.

J is TRBJ2-5 and V is TRBV7-8; 8 bases are a match to TRBD2. This CDR3 contains 16 residues. V was clipped by 2 bases and J by 5 bases; unmatched bases: 10. The germline CDR1 and CDR2 sequences are SGHVS and FQNEAQ. The CDR3 sequence is CASSLRAGGQGETQYF. In DNA form, the CDR3 reads TGTGCCAGCAGCTTAAGGGCGGGGGGCCAGGGGGAGACCCAGTACTTC.

The chain links TRBV10-3 to TRBJ2-7; no clear D. This CDR3 spans 14 amino acids. The V gene's germline CDR1 is ENHRY and CDR2 SYGVKD. With 0 bases removed from V and 1 base from J, the gap between germline ends came to 7 bases. CDR3 protein: CAISESARSYEQYF. As DNA, the CDR3 is TGTGCCATCAGTGAGTCGGCTAGGTCCTACGAGCAGTACTTC.

This chain links TRBV9 with TRBJ2-5; TRBD2 agrees at 7 bases. The CDR3 extends over 15 amino acids. The trim removed 0 bases at V and 3 bases at J, leaving 5 bases unmatched. Germline CDR1 reads SGDLS; CDR2 reads YYNGEE. CDR3 region: CASSVASGREETQYF. CDR3 DNA sequence: TGTGCCAGCAGCGTAGCGTCAGGGAGGGAAGAGACCCAGTACTTC. Complete variable domain (other parts from reference TRBV9 and TRBJ2-5): DSGVTQTPKHLITATGQRVTLRCSPRSGDLSVYWYQQSLDQGLQFLIQYYNGEERAKGNILERFSAQQFPDLHSELNLSSLELGDSALYFCASSVASGREETQYFGPGTRLLVL.

The gene calls are TRBV19 and TRBJ1-1, with TRBD1 identical over 7 bases. Germline CDR1 and CDR2: LNHDA and SQIVND (reference sequence). V was clipped by 7 bases and J by 4 bases; unmatched bases: 9. This CDR3 spans 14 amino acids. CDR3 sequence: CASMAGTDLTEAFF. CDR3 sequence (DNA): TGTGCCAGTATGGCCGGGACAGACCTCACTGAAGCTTTCTTT. The variable domain in full, completed from reference TRBV19 and TRBJ1-1, reads DGGITQSPKYLFRKEGQNVTLSCEQNLNHDAMYWYRQDPGQGLRLIYYSQIVNDFQKGDIAEGYSVSREKKESFPLTVTSAQKNPTAFYLCASMAGTDLTEAFFGQGTRLTVV.

This clone was seen a few times. The V gene is TRBV4-1, the J gene TRBJ2-2; 8 bases map to TRBD2. This CDR3 is 16 amino acids long. The germline CDR1 and CDR2 sequences are MGHRA and YSYEKL. Unmatched junction bases numbered 10, after V lost 4 bases and J lost 6 bases. The CDR3 DNA sequence: TGCGCCAGCAGCCCCCGGAGCGGGGGATGGTCCGGGGAGCTGTTTTTT. This encodes CASSPRSGGWSGELFF.

This chain uses TRBV18 with TRBJ2-1; tentative D call: TRBD1 (6 bases). The CDR3 has 16 amino acids. The V end lost 3 bases, the J end lost 0 bases, and 12 bases lay between the germline ends. Germline CDR1 KGHSH, CDR2 LQKENI. This chain's CDR3 is CASSPDRISSYNEQFF. The CDR3, as DNA: TGTGCCAGCTCACCTGACAGGATCTCCTCCTACAATGAGCAGTTCTTC.

The genes are TRBV6-5 and TRBJ1-1; D ambiguous. The CDR3 covers 14 residues. The V and J ends lost 11 bases and 0 bases respectively, with 16 bases between them. Germline CDR1 and CDR2: MNHEY and SVGAGI. CDR3 coding DNA: TGTGCCGACCACGAGGGTTACATGAACACTGAAGCTTTCTTT. It codes for CADHEGYMNTEAFF.

The gene calls are TRBV7-9 and TRBJ2-3, with TRBD2 as a possible D gene (6 bases). V gave up 3 bases and J gave up 6 bases, with 10 bases separating them. This CDR3 comprises 13 residues. Germline values: CDR1 SEHNR, CDR2 FQNEAQ (reference sequence). The CDR3: CASSFGTSDTQYF. CDR3 sequence (DNA): TGTGCCAGCAGCTTCGGGACTTCGGATACGCAGTATTTT.

This clone appeared a single time. This chain connects TRBV25-1 to TRBJ2-2, with D possibly TRBD2 on 5 matching bases. Germline V gene sequence: CDR1 MGHDK, CDR2 SYGVNS. This CDR3 is 13 amino acids long. Trimming removed 6 bases from V and 7 bases from J, with 12 bases in between. The CDR3 bases are TGTGCCAGCAGAGAGGGTGCCCACGGGGAGCTGTTTTTT. Translated: CASREGAHGELFF.

The rearrangement links TRBV6-4 to TRBJ1-2; D unresolved. Germline-derived CDR1 and CDR2 are MRHNA and SNTAGT. The CDR3 runs to 13 residues. Trimming shortened V by 6 bases and J by 6 bases, and 14 bases separated the two germline ends. CDR3 sequence (DNA): TGTGCCAGCAGAGAGGGATATTGGGATGGCTACACCTTC. It is translated as CASREGYWDGYTF.

The gene calls are TRBV19 and TRBJ2-1, with D tentatively TRBD2 (7 bases). CDR1 and CDR2 (germline): LNHDA, SQIVND (reference sequence). V was clipped by 5 bases and J by 8 bases, with 16 bases between them. The CDR3 spans 14 residues. CDR3 protein: CASSPGGPHDEQFF. As DNA, the CDR3 is TGTGCCAGTAGTCCGGGGGGCCCCCACGATGAGCAGTTCTTC.

The rearrangement uses TRBV25-1 and TRBJ2-7, with a weak D call TRBD2 (5 bases). CDR3 length: 13 amino acids. The germline V gene encodes CDR1 MGHDK and CDR2 SYGVNS. Trimming left V 3 bases short and J 3 bases short, with 9 bases between. The CDR3 DNA sequence: TGTGCCAGCAGTGAGGGAGCCCGCTACGAGCAGTACTTC. It encodes CASSEGARYEQYF.

The chain employs TRBV16 and TRBJ1-2; 8 bases are a match to TRBD1. Germline V gene sequence: CDR1 KGHSY, CDR2 FQNENV. CDR3 length: 14 amino acids. The ends lost 4 bases at V and 6 bases at J; junction bases unmatched: 7. The CDR3 region is CASSPATGDNGYTF. The DNA for the CDR3 is TGTGCCAGCAGCCCCGCGACAGGGGATAATGGCTACACCTTC. The whole variable domain, remainder taken from reference TRBV16 and TRBJ1-2, is GEEVAQTPKHLVRGEGQKAKLYCAPIKGHSYVFWYQQVLKNEFKFLISFQNENVFDETGMPKERFSAKCLPNSPCSLEIQATKLEDSAVYFCASSPATGDNGYTFGSGTRLTVV.